A selection of T cell receptor beta chains follows, all from one sample in a study of T-cell memory formation after mild COVID-19. TCRdb passed the 5' RACE reads through MiXCR, listing each CDR3 protein once. The profile shows 300,000 to 350,000 distinct CDR3 sequences, 15% to 20% of them singletons. The source material was PBMCs or a T cell subset sorted from them (not recorded which). These receptors all stem from a man in his late teens or twenties who had mild COVID-19 (a few samples of this study predate the infection). Cell type and time point are not known. CDR3s include the opening cysteine and the closing phenylalanine or tryptophan. D genes are given only for firm matches. Clone size is shown for a subset of rows, as once, few, many or a class of expanded clone.

cdr3_aa cdr3_nt j_call clone_size d_call v_call
CASSFPVLAGELFF TGTGCCAGCAGTTTCCCTGTCCTAGCCGGGGAGCTGTTTTTT TRBJ2-2 many NA TRBV28
CASSLTLAGAQETQYF TGCGCCAGCAGCTTGACACTAGCGGGGGCACAAGAGACCCAGTACTTC TRBJ2-5 NA TRBD2 TRBV5-1
CASSLAGTVSTGELFF TGCGCCAGCAGCTTGGCGGGGACAGTGAGCACCGGGGAGCTGTTTTTT TRBJ2-2 few TRBD1 TRBV5-1
CSVGGIKGGNTGELFF TGCAGCGTCGGAGGGATCAAGGGTGGCAACACCGGGGAGCTGTTTTTT TRBJ2-2 NA NA TRBV29-1
CASSVAGTYNEQFF TGTGCCAGCAGCGTAGCCGGGACATACAATGAGCAGTTCTTC TRBJ2-1 few NA TRBV9
CASSDPGTAYTEAFF TGTGCCAGCAGCGACCCCGGGACAGCCTACACTGAAGCTTTCTTT TRBJ1-1 few TRBD1 TRBV3-1
CASNLNKGETQYF TGTGCCAGCAATCTGAACAAGGGAGAGACCCAGTACTTC TRBJ2-5 NA NA TRBV6-1
CASSQVMLGASGANVLTF TGCGCCAGCAGCCAAGTAATGTTGGGGGCCTCTGGGGCCAACGTCCTGACTTTC TRBJ2-6 few NA TRBV4-3
CASSEGGSVLYGYTF TGCGCCAGCTCAGAAGGGGGATCTGTTCTCTATGGCTACACCTTC TRBJ1-2 NA NA TRBV5-1
CASSLFETAYNSPLHF TGTGCCAGCAGCTTATTTGAGACGGCCTATAATTCACCCCTCCACTTT TRBJ1-6 few NA TRBV7-2
CASSPILRGREAFF TGCGCCAGCAGCCCCATATTGCGGGGCAGAGAAGCTTTCTTT TRBJ1-1 NA NA TRBV4-1
CASGSGQGLNQPQHF TGTGCCAGCGGAAGCGGACAGGGACTCAATCAGCCCCAGCATTTT TRBJ1-5 few TRBD1 TRBV12-3/TRBV12-4
CASSTRQGGYYGYTF TGTGCCAGCAGTACCAGACAGGGTGGATACTATGGCTACACCTTC TRBJ1-2 NA TRBD1 TRBV12-3/TRBV12-4
CASSLEVGGGWNTEAFF TGTGCCAGCAGCTTGGAGGTAGGGGGCGGATGGAACACTGAAGCTTTCTTT TRBJ1-1 NA TRBD1 TRBV5-6
CASSLVGSGTQYF TGTGCCAGCAGCTTGGTGGGCAGCGGGACGCAGTATTTT TRBJ2-3 NA NA TRBV5-6
CASSRGQGPSDTQYF TGTGCTAGCAGCCGGGGACAGGGTCCGTCAGATACGCAGTATTTT TRBJ2-3 NA TRBD1 TRBV7-7
CASSQGGREADTQYF TGCGCCAGCTCCCAAGGGGGCCGAGAAGCAGATACGCAGTATTTT TRBJ2-3 NA TRBD1 TRBV5-1
CASSTQDRGLGKTQYF TGTGCCAGCAGCACCCAAGACAGGGGGCTGGGCAAGACCCAGTACTTC TRBJ2-5 NA TRBD1 TRBV7-9
CASSQDPRTVTYEQYF TGCGCCAGCAGCCAAGATCCCCGGACAGTTACCTACGAGCAGTACTTC TRBJ2-7 few NA TRBV4-3
CASSFIAGTYNEQFF TGTGCCAGCAGCTTCATAGCGGGAACCTACAATGAGCAGTTCTTC TRBJ2-1 few TRBD2 TRBV7-6
CASRVLGQGHSPLHF TGTGCCAGCAGGGTCCTCGGACAGGGGCATTCACCCCTCCACTTT TRBJ1-6 few TRBD1 TRBV28
CASSHGVFGETQYF TGTGCCAGTAGCCACGGGGTTTTTGGGGAGACCCAGTACTTC TRBJ2-5 NA NA TRBV19